The 6 T cell receptor beta chains in this list originate from one sample, sequenced in a study of cytotoxic CD8 clonotypes in ibrutinib-treated CLL. TCRdb keeps only in-frame clones here, not all; method: immunoSEQ multiplex PCR. The sample lists about 15,000 clones, approximately 48% occurring once. Sequencing used PBMCs, obtained at an approximately 25-month disease-progression time point, from a patient treated with ibrutinib. The source is a human donor with chronic lymphocytic leukemia.

This sequence joins TRBV6-1 and TRBJ1-3; 7 bases line up with TRBD1. Losses at the gene ends were 7 bases for V and 1 base for J; bases not matched to a gene: 7. The length of the CDR3 is 15 residues. CDR1 MNHNS and CDR2 SASEGT come from the germline V gene. In DNA, the CDR3 is TGTGCCAGCATCGGACAGGCGCTATCTGGAAACACCATATATTTT. Translated: CASIGQALSGNTIYF.

The J gene is TRBJ2-2, the V gene TRBV30; no clear D. The CDR3 totals 13 residues. Trimming took 3 bases from V and 6 from J, leaving 11 bases between them. Per the germline V gene, CDR1 is GTSNPN and CDR2 is SVGIG (reference sequence). Here the CDR3 DNA reads TGTGCCTGGAGCAGACTCCAAGCCGGGGAGCTGTTTTTT. Protein product: CAWSRLQAGELFF.

The chain is built from TRBV23-1 and TRBJ2-3; possibly TRBD1 for D (6 bases). TRBV23-1 is marked as an open reading frame, function uncertain. The CDR3 runs to 17 residues. Trimming removed 0 bases at V and 2 bases at J, with 15 bases between. CDR3 in DNA: TGCGCCAGCAGTCAATCGACAGGCCTAGGGTTCACAGATACGCAGTATTTT. Protein sequence: CASSQSTGLGFTDTQYF.

Relative to its sample, this clone is medium-sized. A read error may account for a junction end that differs from germline. The genes are TRBV2 and TRBJ2-7; 9 nucleotides align to TRBD1. Germline CDR1 SNHLY, CDR2 FYNNEI. This CDR3 comprises 12 residues. CDR3 protein: CAGRDRVHEQYF. DNA for the CDR3: TGTGCCGGCAGGGACAGGGTCCACGAGCAGTACTTC.

The DNA of the CDR3 is TGCAGCGTCGCCGTGGGGGGGGGACCTGAGACCCAGTACTTC. Translating it yields CSVAVGGGPETQYF. The V and J genes are TRBV29-1 and TRBJ2-5, with TRBD2 identical over 7 bases. The CDR3 consists of 14 residues. Per germline, CDR1 SQVTM and CDR2 ANQGSEA. Trimming took 6 bases from V and 5 from J; bases not matched to a gene: 12.

The chain couples TRBV29-1 to TRBJ1-2, with D possibly TRBD1 on 5 matching bases. Per the germline V gene, CDR1 is SQVTM and CDR2 is ANQGSEA. The CDR3 is 12 residues long. Trimming took off 4 bases at V and 2 bases at J, with 8 bases between the two ends. The CDR3 sequence is CSVVRGNYGYTF. The CDR3 nucleotides read TGCAGCGTTGTTAGGGGAAACTATGGCTACACCTTC.